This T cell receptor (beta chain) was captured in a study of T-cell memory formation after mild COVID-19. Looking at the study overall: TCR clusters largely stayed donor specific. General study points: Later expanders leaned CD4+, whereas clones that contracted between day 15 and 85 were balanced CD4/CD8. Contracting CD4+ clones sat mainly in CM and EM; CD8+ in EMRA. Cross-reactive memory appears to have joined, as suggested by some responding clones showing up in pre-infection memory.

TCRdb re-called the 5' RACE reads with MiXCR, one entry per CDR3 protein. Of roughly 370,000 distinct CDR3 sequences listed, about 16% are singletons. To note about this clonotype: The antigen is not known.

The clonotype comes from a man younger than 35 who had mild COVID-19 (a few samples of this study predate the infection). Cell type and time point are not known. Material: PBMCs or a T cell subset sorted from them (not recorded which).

The CDR3 nucleotides are TGTGCCAGCAGCTTGACAGGGCAGGCCAAAAACATTCAGTACTTC. This gives the protein CASSLTGQAKNIQYF. This chain links TRBV7-9 with TRBJ2-4, with 7 positions matching TRBD1. CDR1 is SEHNR and CDR2 is FQNEAQ in the germline V gene (reference sequence). Unmatched junction bases numbered 3, after V lost 3 bases and J lost 1 base. The CDR3 is 15 amino acids.